These 4 T cell receptor beta chains share one sample of origin, sequenced in a study of cytomegalovirus exposure and HLA in healthy donors. The primer mix had 60 Vbeta and 13 Jbeta primers. The protocol was immunoSEQ multiplex PCR, while the TCRdb copy is restricted to in-frame clones and leaves out a portion. This sample carries 150,000 or so clones, 65% to 70% of them seen once, and the ten largest clones take roughly 10%. Sequenced input: PBMCs. The receptors shown here come from a man aged 30 to 39 in good health and CMV-seropositive.

The J gene is TRBJ2-5, the V gene TRBV5-6; 14 bases line up with TRBD2. The CDR3 has 16 amino acids. Germline V gives CDR1 SGHDT, CDR2 YYEEEE. V lost 0 bases to trimming and J lost 3 bases; unmatched junction nucleotides: 1. Here the CDR3 DNA reads TGTGCCAGCAGCTTGGGACTAGCGGGAGGGGAAGAGACCCAGTACTTC. Translated, it gives CASSLGLAGGEETQYF.

V and J are TRBV6-4 and TRBJ2-3; D may be TRBD2 (6 bases). Germline CDR1 reads MRHNA; CDR2 reads SNTAGT. The CDR3 consists of 15 residues. Trimming removed 4 bases from V and 3 bases from J, with 14 bases in between. CDR3 DNA sequence: TGTGCCAGCAGTGTAACGGGACTCACTACAGATACGCAGTATTTT. Encoded protein: CASSVTGLTTDTQYF.

V and J are TRBV20-1 and TRBJ2-5; TRBD2 might be the D (6 bases). This CDR3 has 11 amino acids. Germline V gene data show CDR1 as DFQATT and CDR2 as SNEGSKA (reference sequence). V was shortened by 7 bases and J by 7 bases, with 13 bases between the two germline ends. CDR3 coding DNA: TGCAGTGTTATTAGCGGTGCGACCCAGTACTTC. This gives the protein CSVISGATQYF.

The chain uses TRBV28 and TRBJ1-5, with 12 bases aligning to TRBD1. Per germline, CDR1 MDHEN and CDR2 SYDVKM. V lost 5 bases to trimming and J lost 7 bases; unmatched junction nucleotides: 3. The CDR3 runs to 14 residues. The chain's CDR3 is CASSGTGGQQPQHF. CDR3 nucleotide sequence: TGTGCCAGCAGTGGGACAGGGGGCCAGCAGCCCCAGCATTTT.